This T cell receptor (beta chain) comes out of a study of T cell repertoires in cytomegalovirus infection. Overall study: Public TCR beta signatures indicated both CMV infection and matching HLA type.

General study results and limits: Of the TCR beta families, the public ones yielded a cumulative frequency that identified carriers of CMV plus the relevant HLA. HLA-C-restricted CMV-specific TCR beta clonotypes prevailed in the ex vivo response.

TCRdb passed the reads through MiXCR, listing each CDR3 protein once. The sample includes just under 550,000 distinct CDR3 sequences, approximately 25% of them seen just once. CDR1 and CDR2 (germline): LGHNA, YNFKEQ. This CDR3 region has 15 residues. Trimming removed 0 bases at V and 5 bases at J, with 11 bases between. Regarding this clonotype: Its antigen is still unknown.

Source material: PBMCs. This sequence joins TRBV4-2 and TRBJ2-1; D is perhaps TRBD1 (5 bases). The receptor's source is a human donor in good health (CMV status not recorded). Some clones in this sample may be carry-over from other donors' samples. For the CDR3, the DNA is TGTGCCAGCAGCCAAGAGCAGACAGCTGACAATGAGCAGTTCTTC. It codes for CASSQEQTADNEQFF.